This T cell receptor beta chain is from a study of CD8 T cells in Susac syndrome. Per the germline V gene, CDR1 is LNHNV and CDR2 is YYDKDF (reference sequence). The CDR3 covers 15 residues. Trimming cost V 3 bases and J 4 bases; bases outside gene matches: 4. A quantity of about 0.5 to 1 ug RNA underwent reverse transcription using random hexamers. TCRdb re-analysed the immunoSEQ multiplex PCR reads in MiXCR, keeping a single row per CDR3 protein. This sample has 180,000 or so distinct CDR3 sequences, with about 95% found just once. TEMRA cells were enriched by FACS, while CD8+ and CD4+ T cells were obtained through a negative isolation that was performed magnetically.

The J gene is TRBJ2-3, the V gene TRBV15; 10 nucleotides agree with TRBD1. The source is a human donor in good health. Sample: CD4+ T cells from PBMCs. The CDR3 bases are TGTGCCACCAGCAGGGGGGACAGGGGCCCAGATACGCAGTATTTT. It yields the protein CATSRGDRGPDTQYF.